Listed below are T cell receptor beta chains from one sample, sequenced in a study of identical twins. One entry per CDR3 protein, called by TCRdb with MiXCR from the 5' RACE reads. The sample holds fewer than 550,000 distinct CDR3 sequences, about 15% seen once. The sample was also linked to a second study, of yellow fever vaccine responses in identical twins.

Sequenced material: CD4+ T cells sorted from blood. The source of these receptors is a woman between 18 and 30 years old in good health. The CDR3 runs from the conserved cysteine through the conserved F or W. A D gene is named only where the DNA matches it firmly. Clone size, where shown, is once, few, many, or a class for clones that have expanded.

D gene	V gene	J gene	clone size	CDR3 length	CDR3 protein	CDR3 DNA
.	TRBV18	TRBJ2-1	.	13	CASSQNEGNEQFF	TGTGCCAGCTCACAAAATGAGGGCAATGAGCAGTTCTTC
.	TRBV20-1	TRBJ1-1	few	13	CSACRPGGTEAFF	TGCAGTGCTTGCAGGCCCGGCGGGACTGAAGCTTTCTTT
.	TRBV29-1	TRBJ1-4	.	13	CSVELDRFEKLFF	TGCAGCGTTGAACTTGACAGGTTTGAAAAACTGTTTTTT
.	TRBV5-1	TRBJ2-3	few	14	CATSPRVPTDTQYF	TGCGCCACCTCCCCACGGGTTCCCACAGATACGCAGTATTTT
.	TRBV20-1	TRBJ2-5	.	13	CSARDIGSETQYF	TGCAGTGCTAGAGATATAGGGTCAGAGACCCAGTACTTC
.	TRBV10-3	TRBJ2-7	.	13	CATTFSPLDEQYF	TGTGCCACCACATTTTCTCCCCTGGACGAGCAGTACTTC
.	TRBV29-1	TRBJ2-5	few	14	CSVNPTGDLETQYF	TGCAGCGTGAACCCTACGGGGGATTTAGAGACCCAGTACTTC
.	TRBV29-1	TRBJ1-1	few	17	CSVETRQVQVGNTEAFF	TGCAGCGTCGAAACGCGACAGGTCCAGGTGGGGAACACTGAAGCTTTCTTT
TRBD1	TRBV12-3/TRBV12-4	TRBJ2-1	few	15	CASRKPGQGHNEQFF	TGTGCCAGCAGAAAACCGGGACAGGGTCATAATGAGCAGTTCTTC
.	TRBV20-1	TRBJ2-7	few	11	CSATRLTEQYF	TGCAGTGCTACCCGACTGACCGAGCAGTACTTC
.	TRBV20-1	TRBJ2-3	few	12	CSARVVTDTQYF	TGCAGTGCTAGAGTAGTTACAGATACGCAGTATTTT
TRBD2	TRBV6-2/TRBV6-3	TRBJ2-2	few	16	CASSYSVREYDGELFF	TGTGCCAGCAGTTACTCGGTGCGGGAGTATGACGGGGAGCTGTTTTTT
TRBD1	TRBV20-1	TRBJ1-5	few	13	CSASGQGSGPQHF	TGCAGTGCTAGTGGACAGGGGTCAGGGCCCCAGCATTTT
TRBD2	TRBV27	TRBJ2-3	many	15	CASSFSGASTDTQYF	TGTGCCAGCAGTTTTAGCGGGGCTAGCACAGATACGCAGTATTTT
.	TRBV28	TRBJ1-5	few	15	CASSVQGALNQPQHF	TGTGCCAGCAGTGTTCAGGGAGCCCTCAATCAGCCCCAGCATTTT
.	TRBV7-9	TRBJ1-4	.	15	CASSTWTVEAEKLFF	TGTGCCAGCAGCACCTGGACGGTCGAAGCCGAAAAACTGTTTTTT
.	TRBV10-3	TRBJ2-1	.	15	CAISGQLSSYNEQFF	TGTGCCATCAGCGGGCAGCTAAGCTCCTACAATGAGCAGTTCTTC
.	TRBV5-1	TRBJ1-4	.	14	CASRNGATNEKLFF	TGCGCCAGCAGAAACGGAGCAACTAATGAAAAACTGTTTTTT
TRBD1	TRBV7-9	TRBJ1-2	.	13	CASKVGDSSGYTF	TGTGCCAGCAAGGTTGGGGACAGTTCCGGCTACACCTTC
TRBD2	TRBV3-1	TRBJ2-1	.	17	CASSQGVVAGGPGEQFF	TGTGCCAGCAGCCAAGGGGTAGTGGCGGGAGGGCCGGGTGAGCAGTTCTTC
.	TRBV10-1	TRBJ2-1	many	15	CASSENLVGRGEQFF	TGCGCCAGCAGTGAAAATCTAGTAGGAAGGGGTGAGCAGTTCTTC
.	TRBV9	TRBJ1-2	many	14	CASSVEATSYGYTF	TGTGCCAGCAGCGTAGAGGCTACCTCCTATGGCTACACCTTC
TRBD1	TRBV27	TRBJ1-5	few	16	CASSSGTGEANQPQHF	TGTGCCAGCAGTTCGGGGACAGGGGAGGCCAATCAGCCCCAGCATTTT
TRBD2	TRBV20-1	TRBJ2-3	.	15	CSARALRLAVDTQYF	TGCAGTGCTAGAGCTCTTAGACTAGCGGTAGATACGCAGTATTTT
.	TRBV6-5	TRBJ2-2	few	15	CASSSRGQLAGELFF	TGTGCCAGCAGTTCCCGGGGACAATTAGCCGGGGAGCTGTTTTTT
.	TRBV7-2	TRBJ1-5	many	14	CASSLVSGNQPQHF	TGTGCCAGCAGCTTAGTGTCGGGGAATCAGCCCCAGCATTTT
.	TRBV29-1	TRBJ2-3	.	19	CSAGGAISPIIASTDTQYF	TGCAGCGCTGGGGGGGCAATTAGCCCCATCATCGCTAGCACAGATACGCAGTATTTT
.	TRBV14	TRBJ2-2	.	15	CASSPRSFNTGELFF	TGTGCCAGCAGCCCCAGGTCGTTCAACACCGGGGAGCTGTTTTTT
.	TRBV20-1	TRBJ2-5	.	15	CSASRGLPTGETQYF	TGCAGTGCTAGTCGAGGTTTACCCACTGGAGAGACCCAGTACTTC
.	TRBV28	TRBJ2-5	few	15	CASRNIQVLKETQYF	TGTGCCAGTCGAAACATTCAGGTTCTCAAAGAGACCCAGTACTTC
.	TRBV3-1	TRBJ2-4	few	15	CASSHGGVAKNIQYF	TGTGCCAGCAGCCATGGCGGTGTGGCCAAAAACATTCAGTACTTC
TRBD1	TRBV15	TRBJ1-5	.	14	CATRNRGTNQPHHF	TGTGCCACCAGGAACAGGGGGACGAATCAGCCCCATCATTTT
.	TRBV10-3	TRBJ2-2	few	14	CAIKGRENTGELFF	TGTGCCATCAAGGGCAGGGAGAACACCGGGGAGCTGTTTTTT
.	TRBV6-1	TRBJ2-2	few	14	CASREQGTTGELFF	TGTGCCAGCAGAGAACAGGGTACGACCGGGGAGCTGTTTTTT
.	TRBV10-3	TRBJ2-1	.	14	CAISERDSGNEQFF	TGTGCCATCAGTGAGAGAGATAGTGGCAATGAGCAGTTCTTC
.	TRBV12-3/TRBV12-4	TRBJ2-1	many	14	CASRPGYSYNEQFF	TGTGCCAGCAGGCCGGGGTATTCCTACAATGAGCAGTTCTTC
TRBD2	TRBV3-1	TRBJ2-1	few	17	CASSQVDAGESYNEQFF	TGTGCCAGCAGCCAAGTCGACGCGGGAGAATCCTACAATGAGCAGTTCTTC
.	TRBV21-1	TRBJ2-1	few	16	CASSKGGLAGGSEQFF	TGTGCCAGCAGCAAAGGGGGACTAGCGGGAGGGAGTGAGCAGTTCTTC
TRBD1	TRBV29-1	TRBJ2-3	.	15	CSTNRGSSLTDTQYF	TGCAGCACAAACAGGGGTTCGAGCCTCACAGATACGCAGTATTTT
TRBD1	TRBV28	TRBJ2-7	few	12	CASHNRGYEQYF	TGTGCCAGCCATAACAGGGGTTACGAGCAGTACTTC